This T cell receptor (beta chain) is drawn from a study of blood T cell repertoires in COVID-19. In the study overall: The analysed material was cDNA or gDNA that came from T cells, B-cell-depleted T cells, or PBMCs.

Method: immunoSEQ multiplex PCR; TCRdb's copy keeps in-frame clones and lacks some. The profile shows some 83,000 clones, 84% of them singletons. The CDR3 is made up of 11 amino acids. V dropped 5 bases and J dropped 3 bases, with 6 bases sitting between them. Germline CDR1 and CDR2: SGHRS and YFSETQ. The chain employs TRBV5-1 and TRBJ2-7, with D possibly being TRBD2 (5 bases). The source material was peripheral blood. This receptor was taken from a man in his fifties with acute or convalescent COVID-19. CDR3 in amino acids: CASSEGYEQYF. CDR3 coding DNA: TGCGCCAGCAGTGAGGGCTACGAGCAGTACTTC.